This TCR beta chain was sequenced during a study of OX40 agonist ivuxolimab in advanced cancers. At the level of the study: With a range of roughly 20 to 79, age averaged 60 years, and around 83% were male. General study points: At 0.1 to 3.0 mg/kg and by week 6, clonal expansion occurred in CD4+ and CD8+ blood T cells. Fewer expanded clones were found on average in CD4+ than in CD8+ T cells.

J lost 3 bases, V lost 4 bases, and 4 bases had no gene match. CDR1 and CDR2 (germline): SGHTS, YDEGEE. This CDR3 is built from 14 residues. TCRdb's table, derived via immunoSEQ multiplex PCR, lists solely in-frame clones and lacks some. The sample yields roughly 23,000 clones, 80% to 90% seen once. To note about this clone: As yet, its antigen is unknown.

The chain combines TRBV5-8 with TRBJ2-5, with 9 positions matching TRBD1. This sequence was found in an adult with an advanced solid tumor such as melanoma, head and neck, liver or kidney cancer. The sequences come from CD4+ or CD8+ T cells sorted from blood, collected in a trial of the OX40 agonist ivuxolimab. This chain's CDR3 is CASSLGQGEETQYF. The CDR3, as DNA: TGTGCCAGCAGCCTGGGACAGGGAGAAGAGACCCAGTACTTC.